The 11 T cell receptor beta chains below come from one sample, sequenced in a study of shared clonotypes between healthy human individuals. Here immunoSEQ multiplex PCR was the method, and the copy in TCRdb shows in-frame clones only, minus some. The data show fewer than 1.6 million clones, with around 98.5% seen just once and about 0.4% held by the top ten. The specimen was naive CD4+ T cells sorted from blood. Subset indicated: CD45RA+ positively selected. The receptor source for this set is a man younger than 45 in good health.

V usage is TRBV7-8 and J usage is TRBJ1-1; TRBD1 agrees at 9 bases. V was pared by 8 bases and J by 2 bases, with 9 bases of the junction left unmatched. This CDR3 spans 15 amino acids. Germline lookup yields CDR1 SGHVS and CDR2 FQNEAQ. In nucleotides, the CDR3 is TGTGCCAGCCAAGCTTGGACAGGGGCTAACACTGAAGCTTTCTTT. Translating it yields CASQAWTGANTEAFF.

The chain has TRBV2 and TRBJ2-7; either TRBD1 or TRBD2 may fit D (5 bases each). Germline V gene lookup returns CDR1 SNHLY and CDR2 FYNNEI. Deletions cut 6 bases from V and 7 bases from J, with 28 bases between. This CDR3 region has 17 residues. CDR3 amino acids: CASREWGLRDRGGEQYF. The CDR3 nucleotides read TGTGCCAGCAGGGAATGGGGTCTCCGGGATCGGGGCGGGGAGCAGTACTTC. Full variable domain (remainder filled in from reference TRBV2 and TRBJ2-7): EPEVTQTPSHQVTQMGQEVILRCVPISNHLYFYWYRQILGQKVEFLVSFYNNEISEKSEIFDDQFSVERPDGSNFTLKIRSTKLEDSAMYFCASREWGLRDRGGEQYFGPGTRLTVT.

The CDR3 region has the DNA TGTGCCAGCATGGTGGGGGCCAAAAACATTCAGTACTTC. It encodes CASMVGAKNIQYF. The chain carries TRBV5-6 and TRBJ2-4, with D unclear. The CDR3 is 13 amino acids. The ends were cut back, 6 bases at V and 1 base at J, with 8 bases in the middle. From germline, CDR1 is SGHDT and CDR2 YYEEEE.

The chain uses TRBV5-6 and TRBJ2-2, with TRBD2 matching 10 bases. V shed 4 bases and J 6 bases; nucleotides not matched to a gene: 9. The CDR3 has 16 residues. CDR1 is SGHDT, CDR2 YYEEEE, per germline. CDR3 protein: CASSSRASGSSGELFF. DNA of the CDR3: TGTGCCAGCAGCAGCAGGGCTAGCGGGAGTTCCGGGGAGCTGTTTTTT. Full variable domain (remainder filled in from reference TRBV5-6 and TRBJ2-2): DAGVTQSPTHLIKTRGQQVTLRCSPKSGHDTVSWYQQALGQGPQFIFQYYEEEERQRGNFPDRFSGHQFPNYSSELNVNALLLGDSALYLCASSSRASGSSGELFFGEGSRLTVL.

This sequence joins TRBV5-5 and TRBJ2-7; no definite D call. This CDR3 has 16 amino acids. The germline V and J ends were trimmed by 4 bases and 2 bases, with 19 bases remaining between them. Germline V gene lookup returns CDR1 SGHKS and CDR2 YYEKEE (reference sequence). Here the CDR3 DNA reads TGTGCCAGCAGCCAAGTGTCCGGTCTAACAACCTACGAGCAGTACTTC. This encodes CASSQVSGLTTYEQYF.

The chain carries TRBV6-5 and TRBJ2-7, with TRBD2 as a possible D gene (6 bases). With 7 bases removed from V and 5 bases from J, the gap between germline ends came to 18 bases. Germline CDR1 reads MNHEY; CDR2 reads SVGAGI. CDR3 size: 14 residues. The CDR3 sequence: CASKTRRGYNEQYF. The CDR3 bases are TGTGCCAGCAAAACCAGGAGGGGCTATAACGAGCAGTACTTC.

V and J are TRBV7-9 and TRBJ2-1, with 8 positions matching TRBD1. Per the germline V gene, CDR1 is SEHNR and CDR2 is FQNEAQ (reference sequence). The V segment lost 5 bases and the J segment 8 bases; nucleotides outside the gene matches: 11. The CDR3 has 15 residues. The CDR3 spells CASSPGQGLSYEQFF. CDR3 DNA sequence: TGTGCCAGCAGCCCAGGACAGGGCCTATCCTATGAGCAGTTCTTC.

The chain has TRBV5-1 and TRBJ2-7; 11 bases are shared with TRBD2. The CDR3 is made up of 15 amino acids. CDR1 is SGHRS and CDR2 is YFSETQ in the germline V gene. With 4 bases clipped from V and 0 bases from J, the junction kept 3 bases outside the gene matches. The CDR3 DNA reads TGCGCCAGCAGCGTGGGACTAGCGGACTCCTACGAGCAGTACTTC. Amino acid sequence: CASSVGLADSYEQYF.

The chain is built from TRBV5-5 and TRBJ2-7, with D possibly called TRBD1 or TRBD2 (5 bases each). This CDR3 is built from 16 residues. V was trimmed by 4 bases and J by 1 base, leaving 18 bases between them. Germline loops: CDR1 SGHKS, CDR2 YYEKEE (reference sequence). The CDR3 nucleotides read TGTGCCAGCAGCCATTACTACCGGGACGGGTCCTACGAGCAGTACTTC. This codes for CASSHYYRDGSYEQYF. Based on the CDR3 plus reference TRBV5-5 and TRBJ2-7, the full variable domain is DAGVTQSPTHLIKTRGQQVTLRCSPISGHKSVSWYQQVLGQGPQFIFQYYEKEERGRGNFPDRFSARQFPNYSSELNVNALLLGDSALYLCASSHYYRDGSYEQYFGPGTRLTVT.

The rearrangement joins TRBV7-9 to TRBJ2-1, with 8 bases that match TRBD1. This CDR3 has 14 residues. The junction had 4 bases not matched to a gene; V was cut back by 3 bases and J by 6 bases. Germline lookup yields CDR1 SEHNR and CDR2 FQNEAQ (reference sequence). This CDR3 reads CASSFRDRINEQFF. CDR3 nucleotides: TGTGCCAGCAGCTTCCGGGACAGGATCAATGAGCAGTTCTTC.

J is TRBJ2-7 and V is TRBV6-8; tentative D call: TRBD2 (6 bases). V was trimmed by 4 bases and J by 10 bases, leaving 35 bases between them. CDR1 is MNHGY, CDR2 SAAAGT, per germline. There are 19 residues in the CDR3. The CDR3 nucleotides read TGTGCCAGCAGTTCGCTAGCCGAGGGGCCTCAGGAGGGTTGTCCCGTACAGTACTTC. This translates into CASSSLAEGPQEGCPVQYF.